This TCR beta chain was found in a study of blood T cell repertoires in COVID-19. With 4 bases removed from V and 2 bases from J, the gap between germline ends came to 10 bases. Germline assignment: CDR1 SGHTA and CDR2 FQGTGA. The CDR3 runs 14 residues. Original processing notes: From reference gene primer amplification, estimates of nucleated cell counts were derived. Clones were sequenced by immunoSEQ multiplex PCR, and TCRdb holds only the in-frame ones, with some missing. The DNA gave D and trimming, while V, J and clone size come from that table. The sample carries about 67,000 clones, about 90% recorded once.

V and J are TRBV7-3 and TRBJ2-3; D not resolved. Source material: peripheral blood. The sequence came from a man aged 45-60 years with active COVID-19. Here the CDR3 reads CASSSSTFTDTQYF. The CDR3 coding sequence is TGTGCCAGCAGCTCCTCAACTTTCACAGATACGCAGTATTTT.